The 31 T cell receptor beta chains below all came from one sample that was sequenced in a study of cytomegalovirus exposure and HLA in healthy donors. PCR amplification relied on 60 Vbeta primers (plus 13 Jbeta primers). Repertoires were generated with immunoSEQ multiplex PCR, while TCRdb's copy carries only in-frame clones and drops some. The repertoire has about 200,000 clones, approximately 88% of them found once; the top ten carry 0.71%. Sequenced material: PBMCs. All receptors derive from a boy younger than 10 in good health and CMV-seronegative.

V and J are TRBV29-1 and TRBJ1-1; no reliable D call. Germline V gene lookup returns CDR1 SQVTM and CDR2 ANQGSEA. This CDR3 is built from 12 residues. V gave up 4 bases and J gave up 3 bases, with 9 bases separating them. CDR3 protein: CSVVRVDTEAFF. In DNA form, the CDR3 reads TGCAGCGTTGTGCGGGTTGACACTGAAGCTTTCTTT.

Only a few counts were recorded for this clone. The J gene is TRBJ1-5, the V gene TRBV6-5, with D perhaps TRBD1 (6 bases). Germline CDR1 is MNHEY and CDR2 is SVGAGI. Trimming stripped 5 bases from V and 3 bases from J, with 14 bases between. The CDR3 is 15 residues long. The CDR3 region is CASSPTGFPNQPQHF. For the CDR3, the DNA is TGTGCCAGCAGTCCCACAGGGTTTCCCAATCAGCCCCAGCATTTT.

V is TRBV4-2 and J is TRBJ2-1; 11 bases map to TRBD2. Germline CDR1 reads LGHNA; CDR2 reads YNFKEQ. The CDR3 covers 16 residues. V lost 1 base to trimming and J lost 5 bases; unmatched junction nucleotides: 4. The CDR3 DNA sequence: TGTGCCAGCAGCCAAGCCCCTAGCGGGGGGCACAATGAGCAGTTCTTC. Protein: CASSQAPSGGHNEQFF.

The J gene is TRBJ1-6, the V gene TRBV7-9; D is uncertain. The V end was cut by 5 bases, the J end by 10 bases, with 15 bases between. CDR1 and CDR2 (germline): SEHNR, FQNEAQ (reference sequence). This CDR3 spans 14 amino acids. In DNA, the CDR3 is TGTGCCAGCAGCCCCGGGATGTCGGGGTCACCCCTCCACTTT. Protein sequence: CASSPGMSGSPLHF.

The chain is built from TRBV10-2 and TRBJ2-5; weak D call: TRBD1 (6 bases). Trimming took off 6 bases at V and 4 bases at J, with 12 bases between the two ends. Germline V gene sequence: CDR1 WSHSY, CDR2 SAAADI. The CDR3 is 13 residues long. The CDR3 DNA reads TGCGCCAGCAGAGCGGACAGTGGAGAGACCCAGTACTTC. Translating it yields CASRADSGETQYF.

The chain employs TRBV18 and TRBJ1-4, with a tentative D call TRBD1 (5 bases). CDR3 size: 14 residues. Germline CDR1 reads KGHSH; CDR2 reads LQKENI. V lost 2 bases, J lost 11 bases, and 15 bases lay in between. The CDR3: CASSPSYGQGKLFF. The CDR3 DNA sequence: TGTGCCAGCTCACCATCCTACGGTCAGGGCAAACTGTTTTTT.

This clone was seen more than once but under ten times. The chain recombines TRBV10-3 with TRBJ2-7; a possible D gene is TRBD2 (6 bases). V was cut by 3 bases and J by 13 bases, with 13 bases left in between. Germline V gene lookup returns CDR1 ENHRY and CDR2 SYGVKD. This CDR3 contains 11 residues. Here the CDR3 reads CAISDLGGSYF. The CDR3 region has the DNA TGTGCCATCAGTGACCTAGGAGGGTCCTACTTC.

CDR3 loop: CASSSLAGNEQYF. CDR3 bases: TGTGCCAGCAGCTCTTTAGCGGGAAACGAGCAGTACTTC. The V call is TRBV11-2, the J call TRBJ2-7; 8 nucleotides match TRBD2. This CDR3 is built from 13 residues. With V trimmed by 4 bases and J by 5 bases, 4 bases remained unmatched. Germline V gene sequence: CDR1 SGHAT, CDR2 FQNNGV.

The chain combines TRBV2 with TRBJ2-1; the match to TRBD2 covers 11 bases. CDR3 length: 17 residues. From germline, CDR1 is SNHLY and CDR2 FYNNEI. V was pared by 3 bases and J by 8 bases, with 12 bases of the junction left unmatched. The CDR3 spells CASSELWLAGGGDEQFF. The CDR3 DNA reads as TGTGCCAGCAGTGAGTTATGGCTAGCGGGAGGAGGCGATGAGCAGTTCTTC.

V and J are TRBV6-4 and TRBJ2-3; D ambiguous. This CDR3 comprises 16 residues. Germline loops: CDR1 MRHNA, CDR2 SNTAGT. V shed 0 bases and J shed 4 bases, with 14 bases lying between them. CDR3 sequence reads: CASSDSVRTGSDTQYF. CDR3 nucleotide sequence: TGTGCCAGCAGTGACTCGGTCCGAACCGGGTCAGATACGCAGTATTTT.

The chain has TRBV7-3 and TRBJ2-6; perhaps TRBD2 as D (5 bases). Looked up from germline, CDR1 is SGHTA and CDR2 is FQGTGA. This CDR3 spans 16 amino acids. Trimming removed 5 bases from V and 3 bases from J, with 14 bases in between. The chain's CDR3 is CASSPIAGVGANVLTF. The CDR3 nucleotides are TGTGCCAGCAGCCCCATTGCGGGTGTTGGGGCCAACGTCCTGACTTTC.

The J gene is TRBJ2-7, the V gene TRBV18; 8 nucleotides agree with TRBD1. In germline, CDR1 is KGHSH, CDR2 LQKENI. The CDR3 covers 16 residues. Losses at the gene ends were 3 bases for V and 1 base for J; bases not matched to a gene: 8. CDR3 in DNA: TGTGCCAGCTCACCTCTGGACAGGGTGCCATCCTACGAGCAGTACTTC. It codes for CASSPLDRVPSYEQYF. Full variable domain (remainder filled in from reference TRBV18 and TRBJ2-7): NAGVMQNPRHLVRRRGQEARLRCSPMKGHSHVYWYRQLPEEGLKFMVYLQKENIIDESGMPKERFSAEFPKEGPSILRIQQVVRGDSAAYFCASSPLDRVPSYEQYFGPGTRLTVT.

V gene TRBV2 combines with J gene TRBJ1-2, with D possibly matching TRBD1 (6 bases). The germline V gene encodes CDR1 SNHLY and CDR2 FYNNEI. The CDR3 extends over 13 amino acids. The ends were cut back, 4 bases at V and 6 bases at J, with 12 bases in the middle. CDR3 DNA sequence: TGTGCCAGCAGTGGGGTGGGGGCTAATGGCTACACCTTC. It codes for CASSGVGANGYTF.

In this sample, this clone turned up a few times. The rearrangement links TRBV6-6 to TRBJ1-1; D is unresolved. V was shortened by 4 bases and J by 10 bases, with 13 bases between the two germline ends. The germline gives CDR1 MNHNY, CDR2 SVGAGI (reference sequence). The CDR3 is 12 amino acids. The CDR3 loop reads CASSSYRGGAFF. In DNA, the CDR3 is TGTGCCAGCAGTTCCTACCGTGGTGGAGCTTTCTTT.

This clone is a singleton in its sample. The gene calls are TRBV7-9 and TRBJ2-1, with 7 bases matching TRBD1. The CDR3 covers 16 residues. J gave up 0 bases and V 5 bases, and 7 bases lay outside the gene matches. The germline V gene has CDR1 SEHNR and CDR2 FQNEAQ (reference sequence). CDR3 sequence (DNA): TGTGCCAGCAGCACCTACAGGGGAAGCTCCTACAATGAGCAGTTCTTC. It yields the protein CASSTYRGSSYNEQFF.

J is TRBJ2-3 and V is TRBV5-3; D possibly corresponds to TRBD2 (7 bases). TRBV5-3 is an ORF, with its function uncertain. This CDR3 contains 13 residues. V lost 6 bases and J 5 bases, leaving 13 bases between the germline ends. DNA for the CDR3: TGTGCCAGAATGCGGGGGCGAGGAGATACGCAGTATTTT. Translating it yields CARMRGRGDTQYF.

V and J are TRBV7-6 and TRBJ2-7; TRBD2 might be the D (6 bases). V shed 3 bases and J shed 0 bases, with 9 bases lying between them. CDR1 and CDR2 from the germline V gene are SGHVS and FNYEAQ. The length of the CDR3 is 14 residues. The CDR3: CASSLGLNSYEQYF. In DNA form, the CDR3 reads TGTGCCAGCAGCTTGGGACTTAACTCCTACGAGCAGTACTTC.

The rearrangement uses TRBV30 and TRBJ1-2, with 9 bases lining up with TRBD1. The ends lost 3 bases at V and 4 bases at J; junction bases unmatched: 12. CDR1 GTSNPN and CDR2 SVGIG come from the germline V gene (reference sequence). The CDR3 is 16 amino acids. CDR3 in DNA: TGTGCCTGGAGGGTTAGGGACAGGGAATTTTCCTATGGCTACACCTTC. Translated: CAWRVRDREFSYGYTF.

This clone was seen only once. The V call is TRBV9, the J call TRBJ2-1, with D maybe TRBD1 (7 bases). The germline V and J ends were trimmed by 4 bases and 10 bases, with 21 bases remaining between them. The CDR3 length is 15 residues. CDR1 and CDR2 from the germline V gene are SGDLS and YYNGEE. The CDR3 loop reads CASSPISRGAGEQFF. Here the CDR3 DNA reads TGTGCCAGCAGCCCCATAAGCAGGGGGGCTGGGGAGCAGTTCTTC.

This rearrangement joins TRBV5-6 to TRBJ2-3; 7 nucleotides agree with TRBD2. The V and J ends lost 4 bases and 2 bases, in that order; junction bases with no gene match: 10. The CDR3 covers 16 residues. The germline CDR1 and CDR2 sequences are SGHDT and YYEEEE. The CDR3 loop is CASSPSGTGPTDTQYF. Here the CDR3 DNA reads TGTGCCAGCAGCCCGAGCGGGACTGGTCCCACAGATACGCAGTATTTT.

This clone came up once. The rearrangement links TRBV7-9 to TRBJ1-2, with a tentative D call TRBD1 (5 bases). The germline V and J ends were trimmed by 5 bases and 4 bases, with 14 bases remaining between them. This CDR3 spans 14 amino acids. Germline values: CDR1 SEHNR, CDR2 FQNEAQ (reference sequence). The CDR3 is CASSHYRTLYGYTF. For the CDR3, the DNA is TGTGCCAGCAGCCACTATAGGACACTCTATGGCTACACCTTC.

The gene calls are TRBV19 and TRBJ1-1; the D gene is possibly TRBD1 (5 bases). This CDR3 comprises 13 residues. V lost 1 base, J lost 7 bases, and 10 bases lay in between. CDR1 and CDR2 from the germline V gene are LNHDA and SQIVND (reference sequence). CDR3: CASSIGATGEAFF. The CDR3 DNA sequence: TGTGCCAGTAGTATAGGGGCAACAGGTGAAGCTTTCTTT.

This rearrangement joins TRBV4-1 to TRBJ1-3; D not resolved. CDR3 length equals 15 residues. V was clipped by 0 bases and J by 2 bases, with 8 bases between them. Germline values: CDR1 MGHRA, CDR2 YSYEKL. CDR3: CASSQDREAGNTIYF. The CDR3 DNA sequence: TGCGCCAGCAGCCAAGATCGAGAAGCTGGAAACACCATATATTTT.

The chain employs TRBV7-9 and TRBJ2-1; D possibly corresponds to TRBD2 (7 bases). The CDR3 is 14 amino acids. With 8 bases removed from V and 3 bases from J, the gap between germline ends came to 14 bases. Germline V gene data show CDR1 as SEHNR and CDR2 as FQNEAQ (reference sequence). The CDR3 coding sequence is TGTGCCAGCGGGGGGGCAGGGAACTACAATGAGCAGTTCTTC. Amino acids: CASGGAGNYNEQFF.

This clone was detected only a few times. The V and J genes are TRBV4-1 and TRBJ1-2; maybe TRBD1 (5 bases). Germline CDR1 is MGHRA and CDR2 is YSYEKL. The CDR3 length is 13 residues. The germline V and J ends were trimmed by 0 bases and 6 bases, with 8 bases remaining between them. In nucleotides, the CDR3 is TGCGCCAGCAGCCAAGATTGGGGGGATGGCTACACCTTC. It specifies CASSQDWGDGYTF.

This clone was seen only once. This chain connects TRBV4-2 to TRBJ1-2; 12 bases match TRBD1. From germline, CDR1 is LGHNA and CDR2 YNFKEQ. The CDR3 sequence is 15 residues long. Germline trimming cut 0 bases from V and 8 bases from J; bases unmatched to any gene: 4. The CDR3 DNA follows: TGTGCCAGCAGCCAAGAGGGACAGGGGGCGGGGGGCTACACCTTC. It codes for CASSQEGQGAGGYTF.

In the case of this clone: One end of the junction varies from germline; a read error may be responsible. This rearrangement joins TRBV7-9 to TRBJ1-1; 7 nucleotides agree with TRBD1. The CDR3 is 16 amino acids. CDR1 is SEHNR and CDR2 is FQNEAQ in the germline V gene (reference sequence). The CDR3 loop is CSSSLGEGAMNTEAFF. The CDR3 DNA follows: TGTTCCAGCAGCTTAGGAGAGGGGGCGATGAACACTGAAGCTTTCTTT.

This chain connects TRBV19 to TRBJ2-3; 10 nucleotides agree with TRBD2. Germline CDR1 LNHDA, CDR2 SQIVND (reference sequence). V was clipped by 3 bases and J by 0 bases; unmatched bases: 6. The CDR3 contains 17 residues. The DNA for the CDR3 is TGTGCCAGTAGTATTTTAGGACTAGCGGCTAGCACAGATACGCAGTATTTT. Translating it yields CASSILGLAASTDTQYF.

The rearrangement uses TRBV4-2 and TRBJ2-2; the match to TRBD2 covers 12 bases. V trimming: 4 bases; J trimming: 3 bases; junction bases outside the gene matches: 0. Germline CDR1 and CDR2: LGHNA and YNFKEQ. The length of the CDR3 is 15 residues. CDR3 sequence (DNA): TGTGCCAGCAGCCGACTAGCGGGAGACACCGGGGAGCTGTTTTTT. Translation: CASSRLAGDTGELFF.

The chain joins TRBV19 to TRBJ2-5; 9 positions agree with TRBD2. Unmatched junction bases numbered 10, after V lost 7 bases and J lost 1 base. This CDR3 region has 16 residues. Germline assignment: CDR1 LNHDA and CDR2 SQIVND (reference sequence). The CDR3 nucleotides read TGTGCCAGTACTTCCGTAGCGGGGGCCACCCAAGAGACCCAGTACTTC. Its protein is CASTSVAGATQETQYF.

The chain uses TRBV4-2 and TRBJ2-1, with 10 bases aligning to TRBD2. This CDR3 is built from 16 residues. Trimming at V came to 3 bases and at J to 7 bases, leaving 9 bases not matched to a gene. Germline V gene sequence: CDR1 LGHNA, CDR2 YNFKEQ. CDR3 bases: TGTGCCAGCAGCCAGGAGACAGCGGGAGGGAGAAATGAGCAGTTCTTC. Protein: CASSQETAGGRNEQFF.